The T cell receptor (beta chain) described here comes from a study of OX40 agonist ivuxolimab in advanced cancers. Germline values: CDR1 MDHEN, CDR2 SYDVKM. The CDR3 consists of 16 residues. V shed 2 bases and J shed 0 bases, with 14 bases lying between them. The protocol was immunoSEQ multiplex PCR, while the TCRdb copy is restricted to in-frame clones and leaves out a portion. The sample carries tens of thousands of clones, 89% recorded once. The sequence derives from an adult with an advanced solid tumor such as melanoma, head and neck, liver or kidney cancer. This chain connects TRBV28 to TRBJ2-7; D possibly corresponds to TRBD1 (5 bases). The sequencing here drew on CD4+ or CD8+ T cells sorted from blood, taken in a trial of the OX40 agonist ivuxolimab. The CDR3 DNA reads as TGTGCCAGCAGTTTACACCGACAGCGATACTCCTACGAGCAGTACTTC. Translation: CASSLHRQRYSYEQYF.